A selection of T cell receptor beta chains follows, all from one sample in a study of T cells after yellow fever vaccination. Each CDR3 protein gets one entry after TCRdb re-called the 5' RACE reads with MiXCR. The sample holds under 250,000 distinct CDR3 sequences, roughly 3% seen once. The specimen comprised CD4+ T cells sorted from PBMCs, sampled 10 days after the yellow fever booster vaccination. The source of these receptors is a man aged 18 to 29 who received the YFV17D yellow fever vaccine. CDR3s include the opening cysteine and the closing phenylalanine or tryptophan. The order of the fields is clone size, J gene, D gene, V gene, CDR3 length, CDR3 protein, CDR3 DNA. A D gene is named only where the DNA matches it firmly. The size of a clone is reported for some rows only, either as once, few or many, or as a class for expanded clones.

>many|TRBJ1-1|-|TRBV7-9|13
CASSPLGNTEAFF
TGTGCCAGCAGCCCCTTGGGGAACACTGAAGCTTTCTTT
>-|TRBJ2-3|TRBD2|TRBV5-1|18
CASSPTGRVRGGTDTQYF
TGCGCCAGCAGTCCCACTGGAAGGGTCCGGGGGGGGACAGATACGCAGTATTTT
>many|TRBJ2-7|-|TRBV20-1|12
CSASPGTYEQYF
TGCAGTGCTAGCCCAGGAACCTACGAGCAGTACTTC
>many|TRBJ2-1|TRBD1|TRBV9|13
CASSSRTGTEQFF
TGTGCCAGCAGCTCCAGGACAGGTACTGAGCAGTTCTTC
>many|TRBJ2-2|-|TRBV27|18
CASSLSVRGSAGTGELFF
TGTGCCAGCAGTTTATCGGTTAGGGGGTCAGCGGGCACCGGGGAGCTGTTTTTT
>-|TRBJ1-4|-|TRBV12-3/TRBV12-4|12
CASRRDGEKLFF
TGTGCCAGCAGAAGGGATGGTGAAAAACTGTTTTTT
>-|TRBJ2-7|-|TRBV6-5|15
CASSYRDDKKYEQYF
TGTGCCAGCAGCTACAGGGACGATAAGAAATACGAGCAGTACTTC
>-|TRBJ2-2|-|TRBV10-3|13
CALGGTNTGELFF
TGTGCCCTTGGTGGTACGAACACCGGGGAGCTGTTTTTT
>many|TRBJ1-5|-|TRBV7-2|13
CASSTQSNQPQHF
TGTGCCAGCAGCACCCAGAGCAATCAGCCCCAGCATTTT
>many|TRBJ2-7|TRBD2|TRBV12-3/TRBV12-4|17
CASSHPGTGGESYEQYF
TGTGCCAGCAGCCACCCGGGGACGGGGGGGGAATCCTACGAGCAGTACTTC
>many|TRBJ1-4|-|TRBV20-1|16
CSARGSDGPLREKLFF
TGCAGTGCTAGAGGTAGCGACGGGCCCCTCCGGGAAAAACTGTTTTTT
>few|TRBJ2-2|-|TRBV12-5|15
CASGGDQSITGELFF
TGTGCTAGTGGTGGGGACCAATCCATTACCGGGGAGCTGTTTTTT
>few|TRBJ1-1|-|TRBV5-4|15
CASSRYSPGNTEAFF
TGTGCCAGCAGCAGGTACAGTCCTGGGAACACTGAAGCTTTCTTT
>few|TRBJ2-3|-|TRBV20-1|13
CSAAGSGTDTQYF
TGCAGTGCGGCAGGGTCAGGGACAGATACGCAGTATTTT
>-|TRBJ1-2|-|TRBV20-1|16
CSARGRGTNDNYGYTF
TGCAGTGCTAGAGGGAGGGGGACAAACGATAACTATGGCTACACCTTC
>-|TRBJ1-1|TRBD1|TRBV13|15
CASTLDRGGDTVAYF
TGTGCCAGCACCCTAGACAGGGGAGGGGACACTGTAGCTTACTTT
>many|TRBJ2-2|TRBD1|TRBV4-3|19
CASSQDWLTGAARTGELFF
TGCGCCAGCAGCCAAGATTGGTTGACAGGGGCTGCTCGCACCGGGGAGCTGTTTTTT